This is a list of T cell receptor beta chains from one sample in a study of cytomegalovirus exposure and HLA in healthy donors. Clones were read by immunoSEQ multiplex PCR, and TCRdb kept only the in-frame ones, dropping some. This table has approximately 190,000 clones, roughly 80% appearing once. Specimen: PBMCs. The source is a woman aged 18-35 years in good health and CMV-seronegative. The CDR3 runs from the conserved cysteine through the conserved F or W.

V gene	CDR3 protein
TRBV28	CASSFAGQAMNTEAFF
TRBV14	CASSQYSYGYTF
TRBV7-2	CASSISGSAYEQYF
TRBV27	CASSLRGSNQPQHF
TRBV5-4	CASSQDSHQPQHF
TRBV30	CAWRLEGDTQYF
TRBV4-3	CASSQYRDFDGNTIYF
TRBV10-2	CATGLAGAGDTQYF
TRBV5-4	CASSSNYRVWVANTEAFF
TRBV27	CASSPHRETEAFF
TRBV9	CASSVATAGEGTDTQYF
TRBV28	CASSPFGTNAEAFF
TRBV5-3	CARSSRDKNQPQHF
TRBV10-3	CAISSTDYEQYF
TRBV11-3	CASSAKSGRAEEQYF
TRBV5-1	CASSPEIAKNIQYF
TRBV11-2	CASSLVGRVSSYEQYF
TRBV10-2	CASDGTGDEKLFF
TRBV7-9	CASRSGTGYTGELFF
TRBV5-6	CASSLGKKGRLAWYEQYF
TRBV29-1	CSVVVRPTGELFF
TRBV4-1	CASSQDLAGDEQYF
TRBV29-1	CSATTGGYYGYTF
TRBV4-3	CASSQGTWRPYGYTF
TRBV7-2	CASSSRTSGREVTDTQYF
TRBV7-9	CASSQGQGPYEQYF
TRBV7-2	CASSLAPDSLLGYTF
TRBV11-2	CASSLTGGGWTDTQYF
TRBV27	CASSLAGTGYTEAFF
TRBV25-1	CASSPRRGKSAYNEQFF
TRBV28	CASSFYYTDDQETQYF
TRBV11-3	CASSTPVREGRDTQYF